This is a list of T cell receptor beta chains from one sample in a study of shared clonotypes between healthy human individuals. TCRdb's table, derived via immunoSEQ multiplex PCR, lists solely in-frame clones and lacks some. The sample includes about 1 million clones, around 76% of them seen just once. The sample consisted of memory CD4+ T cells sorted from blood. All receptors come from a man aged 18 to 30 in good health. Each CDR3 is given with its conserved first and last residue.

J,V,CDR3
TRBJ1-6,TRBV19,CASLGSGNSPLHF
TRBJ2-3,TRBV5-4,CASSLGGRDTQYF
TRBJ1-5,TRBV18,CASSPPGQGGQPQHF
TRBJ2-7,TRBV4-1,CASSLQGSGAHEQYF
TRBJ2-7,TRBV28,CASSIVRYEQYF
TRBJ2-6,TRBV6-5,CASSSTGANVLTF
TRBJ2-4,TRBV21-1,CASSEQGGTDIQYF
TRBJ2-7,TRBV5-1,CASSSVAYEQYF
TRBJ2-1,TRBV19,CASSIRTGEDEQFF
TRBJ2-3,TRBV5-1,CASSLASGPSTDTQYF
TRBJ2-7,TRBV28,CASSPWGGGTQLYEQYF
TRBJ1-6,TRBV27,CASSLKGQGGSSPLHF
TRBJ2-7,TRBV28,CASRRSGGAKYEQYF
TRBJ1-2,TRBV18,CASSPSGGASNYGYTF
TRBJ2-7,TRBV6-5,CASSYTGLFSYEQYF